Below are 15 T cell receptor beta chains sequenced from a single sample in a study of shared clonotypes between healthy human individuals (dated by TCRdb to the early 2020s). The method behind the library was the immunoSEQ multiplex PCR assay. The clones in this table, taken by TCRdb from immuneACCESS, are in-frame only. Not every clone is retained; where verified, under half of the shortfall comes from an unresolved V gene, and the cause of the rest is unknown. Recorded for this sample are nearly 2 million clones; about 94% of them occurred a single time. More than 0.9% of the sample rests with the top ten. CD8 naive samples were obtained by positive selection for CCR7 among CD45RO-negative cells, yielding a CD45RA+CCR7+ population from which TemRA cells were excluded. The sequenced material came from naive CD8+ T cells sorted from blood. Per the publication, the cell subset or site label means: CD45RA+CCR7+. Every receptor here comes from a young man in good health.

CDR3 coding DNA: TGCGCCAGCAGCCAAGGACAGGGGGCTGATGAGCAGTTCTTC. Translated, it gives CASSQGQGADEQFF. The chain employs TRBV4-1 and TRBJ2-1; TRBD1 aligns across 10 bases. The length of the CDR3 is 14 residues. Germline CDR1 is MGHRA and CDR2 is YSYEKL. Trimming took 1 base from V and 8 from J; bases not matched to a gene: 2.

This CDR3 reads CASSPSSGGPQETQYF. Here the CDR3 DNA reads TGTGCCAGCTCACCTAGTAGCGGGGGCCCCCAAGAGACCCAGTACTTC. J is TRBJ2-5 and V is TRBV18; 9 bases are shared with TRBD2. With 3 bases clipped from V and 1 base from J, the junction kept 6 bases outside the gene matches. Germline CDR1 reads KGHSH; CDR2 reads LQKENI. The CDR3 runs to 16 residues. The full variable domain, rest sourced from reference TRBV18 and TRBJ2-5, is NAGVMQNPRHLVRRRGQEARLRCSPMKGHSHVYWYRQLPEEGLKFMVYLQKENIIDESGMPKERFSAEFPKEGPSILRIQQVVRGDSAAYFCASSPSSGGPQETQYFGPGTRLLVL.

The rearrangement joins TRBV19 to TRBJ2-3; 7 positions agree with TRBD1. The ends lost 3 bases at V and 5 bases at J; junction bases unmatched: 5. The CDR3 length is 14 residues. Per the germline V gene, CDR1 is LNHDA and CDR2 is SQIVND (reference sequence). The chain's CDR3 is CASSIGTGVDTQYF. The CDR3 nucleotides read TGTGCCAGTAGTATCGGCACAGGGGTAGATACGCAGTATTTT.

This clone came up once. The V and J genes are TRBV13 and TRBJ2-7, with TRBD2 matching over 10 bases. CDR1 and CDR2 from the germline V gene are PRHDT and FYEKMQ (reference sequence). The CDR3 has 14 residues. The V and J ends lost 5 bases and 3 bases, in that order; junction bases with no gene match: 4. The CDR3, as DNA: TGTGCCAGCAGCGAAGGACTAGCGGACTACGAGCAGTACTTC. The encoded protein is CASSEGLADYEQYF.

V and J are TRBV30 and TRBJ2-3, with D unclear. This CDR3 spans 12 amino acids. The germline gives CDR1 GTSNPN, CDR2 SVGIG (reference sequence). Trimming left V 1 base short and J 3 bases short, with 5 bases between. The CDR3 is CAWSGATDTQYF. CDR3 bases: TGTGCCTGGAGTGGGGCAACAGATACGCAGTATTTT.

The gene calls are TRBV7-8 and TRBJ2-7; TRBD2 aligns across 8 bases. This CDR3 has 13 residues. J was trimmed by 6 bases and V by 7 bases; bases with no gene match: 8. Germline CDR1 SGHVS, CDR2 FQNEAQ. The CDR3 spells CASTETSASEQYF. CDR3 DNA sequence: TGTGCCAGCACTGAGACTAGCGCGAGCGAGCAGTACTTC.

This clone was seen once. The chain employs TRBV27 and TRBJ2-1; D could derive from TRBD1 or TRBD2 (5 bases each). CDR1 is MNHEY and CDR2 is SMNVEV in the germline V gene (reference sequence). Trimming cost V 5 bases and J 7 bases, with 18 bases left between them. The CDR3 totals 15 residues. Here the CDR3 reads CASSPGTSAENEQFF. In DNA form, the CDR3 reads TGTGCCAGCAGTCCCGGGACCTCGGCTGAGAATGAGCAGTTCTTC.

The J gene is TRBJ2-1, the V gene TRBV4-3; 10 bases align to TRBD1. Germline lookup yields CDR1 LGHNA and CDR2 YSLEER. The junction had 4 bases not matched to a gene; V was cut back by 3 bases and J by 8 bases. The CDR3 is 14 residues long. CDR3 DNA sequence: TGCGCCAGCAGCCAGGACAGGGGGTTTTATGAGCAGTTCTTC. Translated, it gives CASSQDRGFYEQFF.

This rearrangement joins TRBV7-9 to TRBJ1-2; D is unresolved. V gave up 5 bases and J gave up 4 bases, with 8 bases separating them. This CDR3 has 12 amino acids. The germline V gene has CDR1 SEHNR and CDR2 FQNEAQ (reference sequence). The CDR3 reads CASSPVLYGYTF. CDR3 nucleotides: TGTGCCAGCAGCCCCGTCCTCTATGGCTACACCTTC.

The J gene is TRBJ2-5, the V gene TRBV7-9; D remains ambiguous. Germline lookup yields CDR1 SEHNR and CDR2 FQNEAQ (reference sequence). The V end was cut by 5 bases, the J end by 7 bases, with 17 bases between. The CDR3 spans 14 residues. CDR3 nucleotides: TGTGCCAGCAGCCCCCCATTTGCAGCTTGGACCCAGTACTTC. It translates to CASSPPFAAWTQYF.

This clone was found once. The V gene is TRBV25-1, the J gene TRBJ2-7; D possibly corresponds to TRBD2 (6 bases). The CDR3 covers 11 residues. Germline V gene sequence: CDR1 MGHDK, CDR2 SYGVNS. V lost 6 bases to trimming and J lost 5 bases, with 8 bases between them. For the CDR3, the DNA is TGTGCCAGCAGGGGGGGTCACGAGCAGTACTTC. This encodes CASRGGHEQYF.

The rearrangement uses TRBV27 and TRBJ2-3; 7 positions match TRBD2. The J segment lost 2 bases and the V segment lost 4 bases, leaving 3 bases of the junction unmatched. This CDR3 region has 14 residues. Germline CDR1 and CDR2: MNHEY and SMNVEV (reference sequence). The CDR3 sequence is CASSWGLLTDTQYF. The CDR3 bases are TGTGCCAGCAGTTGGGGACTACTCACAGATACGCAGTATTTT.

DNA of the CDR3: TGTGCCAGCAGCTTGGAAGACAGGGGTCCGACCTACGAGCAGTACTTC. This sequence encodes CASSLEDRGPTYEQYF. The chain employs TRBV5-6 and TRBJ2-7, with 8 bases that match TRBD1. Looked up from germline, CDR1 is SGHDT and CDR2 is YYEEEE. Trimming took 0 bases from V and 2 from J; bases not matched to a gene: 7. The CDR3 is 16 amino acids. Combining the CDR3 with reference TRBV5-6 and TRBJ2-7 gives the whole variable domain DAGVTQSPTHLIKTRGQQVTLRCSPKSGHDTVSWYQQALGQGPQFIFQYYEEEERQRGNFPDRFSGHQFPNYSSELNVNALLLGDSALYLCASSLEDRGPTYEQYFGPGTRLTVT.

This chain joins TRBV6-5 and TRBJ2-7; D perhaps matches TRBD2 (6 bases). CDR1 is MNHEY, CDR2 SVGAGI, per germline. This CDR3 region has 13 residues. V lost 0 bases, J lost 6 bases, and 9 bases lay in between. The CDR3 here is CASSYSGGVEQYF. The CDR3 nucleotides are TGTGCCAGCAGTTACTCGGGAGGTGTCGAGCAGTACTTC.

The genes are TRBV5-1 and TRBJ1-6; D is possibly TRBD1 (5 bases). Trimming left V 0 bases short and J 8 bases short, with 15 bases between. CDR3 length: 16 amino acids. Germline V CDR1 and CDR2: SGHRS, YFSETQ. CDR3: CASSLAVGGLDSPLHF. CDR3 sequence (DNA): TGCGCCAGCAGCTTGGCGGTCGGGGGTTTGGATTCACCCCTCCACTTT.